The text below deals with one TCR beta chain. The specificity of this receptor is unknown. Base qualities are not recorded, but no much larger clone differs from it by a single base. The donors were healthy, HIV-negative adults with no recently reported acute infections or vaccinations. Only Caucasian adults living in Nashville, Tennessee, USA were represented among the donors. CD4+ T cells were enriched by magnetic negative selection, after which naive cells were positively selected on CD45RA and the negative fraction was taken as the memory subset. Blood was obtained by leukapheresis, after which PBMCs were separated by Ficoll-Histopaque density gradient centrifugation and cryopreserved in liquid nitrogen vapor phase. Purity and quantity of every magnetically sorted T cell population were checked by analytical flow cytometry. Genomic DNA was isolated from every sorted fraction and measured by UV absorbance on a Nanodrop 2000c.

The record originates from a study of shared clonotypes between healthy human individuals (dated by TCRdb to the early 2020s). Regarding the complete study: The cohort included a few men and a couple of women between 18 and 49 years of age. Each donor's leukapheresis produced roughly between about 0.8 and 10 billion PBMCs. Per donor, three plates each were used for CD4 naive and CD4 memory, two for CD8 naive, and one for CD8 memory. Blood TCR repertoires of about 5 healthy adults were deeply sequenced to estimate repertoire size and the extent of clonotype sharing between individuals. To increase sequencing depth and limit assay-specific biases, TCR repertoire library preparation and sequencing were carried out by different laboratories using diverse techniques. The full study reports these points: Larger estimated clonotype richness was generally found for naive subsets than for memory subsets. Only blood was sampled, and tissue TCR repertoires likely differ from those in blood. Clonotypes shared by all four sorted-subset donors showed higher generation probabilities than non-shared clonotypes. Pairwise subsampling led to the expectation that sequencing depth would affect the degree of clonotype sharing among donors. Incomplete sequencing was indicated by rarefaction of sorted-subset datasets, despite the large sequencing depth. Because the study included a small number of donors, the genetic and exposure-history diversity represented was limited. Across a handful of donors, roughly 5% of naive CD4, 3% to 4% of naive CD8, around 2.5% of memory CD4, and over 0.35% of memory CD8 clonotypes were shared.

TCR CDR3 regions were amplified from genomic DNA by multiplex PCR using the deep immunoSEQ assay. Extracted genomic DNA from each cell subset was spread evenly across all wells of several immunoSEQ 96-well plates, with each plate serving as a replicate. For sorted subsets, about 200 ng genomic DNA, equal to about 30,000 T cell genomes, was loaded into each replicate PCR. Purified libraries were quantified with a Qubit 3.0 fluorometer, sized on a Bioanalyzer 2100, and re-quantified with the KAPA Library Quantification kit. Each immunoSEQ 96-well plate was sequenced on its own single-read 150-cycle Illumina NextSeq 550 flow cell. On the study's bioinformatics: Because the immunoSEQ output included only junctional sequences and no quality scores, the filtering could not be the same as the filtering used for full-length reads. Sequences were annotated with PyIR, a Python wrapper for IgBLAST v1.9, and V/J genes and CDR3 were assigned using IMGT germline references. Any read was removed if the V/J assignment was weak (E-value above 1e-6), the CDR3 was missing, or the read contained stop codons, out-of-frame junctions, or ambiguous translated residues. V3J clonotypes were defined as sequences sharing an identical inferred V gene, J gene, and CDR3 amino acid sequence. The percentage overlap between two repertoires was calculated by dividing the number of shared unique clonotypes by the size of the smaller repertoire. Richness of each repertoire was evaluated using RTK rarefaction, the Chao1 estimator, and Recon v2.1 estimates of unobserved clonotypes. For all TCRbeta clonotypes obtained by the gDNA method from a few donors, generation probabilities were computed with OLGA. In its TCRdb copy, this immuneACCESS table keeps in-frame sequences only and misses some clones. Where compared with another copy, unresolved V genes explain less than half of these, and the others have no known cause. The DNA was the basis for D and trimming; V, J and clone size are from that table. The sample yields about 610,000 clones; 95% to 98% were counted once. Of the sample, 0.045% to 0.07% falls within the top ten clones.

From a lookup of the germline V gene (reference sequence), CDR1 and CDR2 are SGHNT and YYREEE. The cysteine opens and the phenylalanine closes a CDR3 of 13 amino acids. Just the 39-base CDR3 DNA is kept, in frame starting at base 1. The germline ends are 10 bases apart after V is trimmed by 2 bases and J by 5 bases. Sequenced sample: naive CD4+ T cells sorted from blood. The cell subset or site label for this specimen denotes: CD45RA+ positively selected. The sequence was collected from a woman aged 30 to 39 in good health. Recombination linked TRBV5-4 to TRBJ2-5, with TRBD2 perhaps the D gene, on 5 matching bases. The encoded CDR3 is CASSLGGQETQYF. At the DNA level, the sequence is TGTGCCAGCAGCTTAGGAGGTCAGGAGACCCAGTACTTC.